This is a list of T cell receptor beta chains from one sample in a study of brain T cells in children with intractable seizures. Measured with immunoSEQ multiplex PCR; TCRdb has only the in-frame clones, and not every one. The sample records about 120,000 clones, under 95% being singletons. This specimen consisted of peripheral blood, obtained at surgery. The source is a boy under three years old with hemimegalencephaly and intractable seizures. The CDR3 runs from the conserved cysteine through the conserved F or W. Each record gives: J gene, V gene, clone size, D gene, CDR3 DNA, CDR3 protein. A D gene is named only where the DNA matches it firmly. Clone size appears in some rows only: once, few, many, or a class for an expanded clone.

TRBJ2-7,TRBV5-6,.,TRBD1,TGTGCCAGCAGCTCGCCGGGACAGGGTGCACGCGAGCAGTACTTC,CASSSPGQGAREQYF
TRBJ1-2,TRBV27,many,.,TGTGCCAGCAGTGATACCCCCAGGGATCCCTATGGCTACACCTTC,CASSDTPRDPYGYTF
TRBJ2-1,TRBV25-1,.,.,TGTGCCAGCAGTGTAATGACTCCGGGCATGTACAATGAGCAGTTCTTC,CASSVMTPGMYNEQFF
TRBJ2-1,TRBV4-1,.,TRBD1,TGCGCCAGCGGATGGACAGGGGCCGGCAATGAGCAGTTCTTC,CASGWTGAGNEQFF
TRBJ2-7,TRBV2,.,TRBD1,TGTGCCAGCAGGAGGACAGGGAACATCCACGAGCAGTACTTC,CASRRTGNIHEQYF
TRBJ2-1,TRBV7-2,.,TRBD2,TGTGCCAGCAGCTCCGGACTAGCGGGCCGGTACAATGAGCAGTTCTTC,CASSSGLAGRYNEQFF
TRBJ2-5,TRBV29-1,.,.,TGCAGCGTTGATAGGGGCCTCCCGAGGGAGACCCAGTACTTC,CSVDRGLPRETQYF
TRBJ2-7,TRBV21-1,.,.,TGTGCCAGCAGCAACACCTACGAGCAGTACTTC,CASSNTYEQYF
TRBJ2-3,TRBV6-6,.,.,TGTGCCAGCACCCCCAATCTTGATACGCAGTATTTT,CASTPNLDTQYF
TRBJ2-4,TRBV24-1,once,TRBD2,TGTGCCACCAGTGAACCTAGCGGGTTCGCCAAAAACATTCAGTACTTC,CATSEPSGFAKNIQYF
TRBJ2-2,TRBV5-6,.,.,TGTGCCAGCAGCGTGGGTCCGGGCTTCACGAACACCGGGGAGCTGTTTTTT,CASSVGPGFTNTGELFF
TRBJ2-7,TRBV7-2,.,TRBD2,TGTGCCAGCACCCTATCAGGGACTAGCGGCTACGAGCAGTACTTC,CASTLSGTSGYEQYF
TRBJ2-3,TRBV12-5,.,TRBD2,TGTGCTAGTGGTTTGGTAACTAGCGGGAGGGCGGATACGCAGTATTTT,CASGLVTSGRADTQYF
TRBJ1-1,TRBV10-3,.,.,TGTGCCATCAGTGTGGGGGGGGCGGACACTGAAGCTTTCTTT,CAISVGGADTEAFF
TRBJ2-7,TRBV5-5,.,TRBD2,TGTGCCAGCAGCTGGCCGGGACTAGTCTACGAGCAGTACTTC,CASSWPGLVYEQYF
TRBJ2-3,TRBV5-6,.,TRBD2,TGTGCCAGCAGCTTGTTGGCGGGAGGGACAGATACGCAGTATTTT,CASSLLAGGTDTQYF
TRBJ2-7,TRBV5-1,once,.,TGCGCCAGCAGCTTGGGAGCCGACTTCTACGAGCAGTACTTC,CASSLGADFYEQYF
TRBJ1-2,TRBV5-1,.,TRBD1,TGCGCCAGCAGCCGCGGGACAGGGGAAGACTATGGCTACACCTTC,CASSRGTGEDYGYTF
TRBJ2-1,TRBV5-1,.,TRBD2,TGCGCCAGCAGCTTGTCCCCTAGTGGCGGGAGTAGCAATGAGCAGTTCTTC,CASSLSPSGGSSNEQFF
TRBJ1-5,TRBV5-5,.,.,TGTGCCAGCAGCTTGGCCCAAGGGAGAAGGGCCAATCAGCCCCAGCATTTT,CASSLAQGRRANQPQHF
TRBJ2-7,TRBV20-1,.,.,TGCAGTGCTTTTAGAACTTACGAGCAGTACTTC,CSAFRTYEQYF
TRBJ1-5,TRBV27,.,.,TGTGCCAGCAGTTTTCGTTTTTTGGGGGGCAATCAGCCCCAGCATTTT,CASSFRFLGGNQPQHF
TRBJ2-4,TRBV5-1,.,.,TGCGCCAGCAGCTCTACCGGGGGACCCGGAAACATTCAGTACTTC,CASSSTGGPGNIQYF
TRBJ1-4,TRBV15,.,.,TGTGCCACCAGCAGAGATAGGCCCTCTAATGAAAAACTGTTTTTT,CATSRDRPSNEKLFF
TRBJ1-1,TRBV6-5,.,TRBD1,TGTGCCAGCAGTTACGGACAGGGGAACACTGAAGCTTTCTTT,CASSYGQGNTEAFF
TRBJ2-2,TRBV5-1,.,.,TGCGCCAGCAGCCGGACCAGAATGAACACCGGGGAGCTGTTTTTT,CASSRTRMNTGELFF
TRBJ1-2,TRBV19,.,.,TGTGCCAGTAGTATTTCACGGACCTATGGCTACACCTTC,CASSISRTYGYTF
TRBJ1-6,TRBV5-5,.,.,TGTGCCAGCAGTGTGACAGTCCCGAATAATTCACCCCTCCACTTT,CASSVTVPNNSPLHF
TRBJ2-1,TRBV11-2,.,TRBD2,TGTGCCAGCAGCTTAGGGGGCTTACGAGCGGGAGTGGTTAATGAGCAGTTCTTC,CASSLGGLRAGVVNEQFF
TRBJ2-1,TRBV10-3,.,TRBD2,TGTGCCATCAGTGATCCCCGGACTAGCGGGCTCTCCGGCTACAATGAGCAGTTCTTC,CAISDPRTSGLSGYNEQFF
TRBJ2-7,TRBV15,few,.,TGTGCCACCAGCAGAGACAGGGGAGGCGGCTACGAGCAGTACTTC,CATSRDRGGGYEQYF
TRBJ2-5,TRBV9,.,TRBD2,TGTGCCAGCAGCACAGCGGGAGATCGGGGGACCCAGTACTTC,CASSTAGDRGTQYF
TRBJ2-3,TRBV19,.,TRBD2,TGTGCCAGTAGCCGACTAGCACTCACAGATACGCAGTATTTT,CASSRLALTDTQYF
TRBJ2-1,TRBV5-5,.,TRBD2,TGTGCCAGCAGCTTGTCGATGGGACTACCCCACAATGAGCAGTTCTTC,CASSLSMGLPHNEQFF
TRBJ2-3,TRBV15,.,TRBD2,TGTGCCACCAGCAGAGGCTGGACTAGCGGAACAGATACGCAGTATTTT,CATSRGWTSGTDTQYF
TRBJ1-2,TRBV19,.,.,TGTGCCAGTAGTATCAGGGGCCCCAGAGATTACTATGGCTACACCTTC,CASSIRGPRDYYGYTF
TRBJ2-3,TRBV9,once,TRBD2,TGTGCCAGCAGCGTAGGGCCGGGAGGGCCAGATACGCAGTATTTT,CASSVGPGGPDTQYF
TRBJ2-7,TRBV30,.,.,TGTGCCTGCACCAGGGGCTTGAGCTCCTACGAGCAGTACTTC,CACTRGLSSYEQYF
TRBJ2-3,TRBV6-5,.,.,TGTGCCAGCATCCTTGGCCTCGCGCAGTATTTT,CASILGLAQYF
TRBJ1-4,TRBV27,.,TRBD1,TGTGCCAGCAGTGCGACAGGGGCTAATGAAAAACTGTTTTTT,CASSATGANEKLFF
TRBJ2-7,TRBV7-2,.,TRBD1,TGTGCCAGCAGCCTGGGACAGCCCTACGAGCAGTACTTC,CASSLGQPYEQYF
TRBJ2-3,TRBV29-1,once,TRBD1,TGCAGCGCGAGGGGGCGCCGCACAGATACGCAGTATTTT,CSARGRRTDTQYF
TRBJ2-3,TRBV7-3,.,TRBD2,TGTGCCAGCAGCTTAATTGTGGTAGCGGGGGGCACAGATACGCAGTATTTT,CASSLIVVAGGTDTQYF
TRBJ2-1,TRBV27,.,TRBD2,TGTGCCAGCAGTCTCCAGGGCGGGGGCAATGAGCAGTTCTTC,CASSLQGGGNEQFF
TRBJ2-7,TRBV9,.,TRBD1,TGTGCTAGCAGCGCATCCGGGACAGTCTACGAGCAGTACTTC,CASSASGTVYEQYF